This record concerns one TCR beta chain sequence. The sample comes from a study of blood T cell repertoires in COVID-19. About the study: Spain, Italy and the United States supplied samples that represented acute and convalescent COVID-19. The cDNA or gDNA used as material had been derived from T cells, B-cell-depleted T cells, or PBMCs.

In the original processing: Amplification with reference gene primers provided the estimates of nucleated cell counts. The assay was immunoSEQ multiplex PCR, and TCRdb's table has in-frame clones only and misses some. V and J calls plus clone size are reproduced from that table; the DNA served to infer D and trimming. The table lists 190,000 or so clones, roughly 90% of them singletons, with approximately 7.6% in the top ten. The CDR3 has 15 residues. The germline V gene encodes CDR1 SGHRS and CDR2 YFSETQ. V gave up 4 bases and J gave up 0 bases; unmatched junction bases: 6. Study members were between roughly 18 and 89 years old and lived in approximately 25 US regions.

The rearrangement links TRBV5-1 to TRBJ1-2; 7 bases map to TRBD1. The sample comprised PBMCs or T cells enriched from blood (not recorded which). The clonotype originates from a woman younger than 30 who had recovered from COVID-19. The DNA for the CDR3 is TGCGCCAGCAGCCCGGAAACAGGGGCTAACTATGGCTACACCTTC. It codes for CASSPETGANYGYTF.